This TCR beta chain was recovered during a study of blood T cell repertoires in COVID-19. Generated by immunoSEQ multiplex PCR, the TCRdb table keeps only in-frame clones and is missing some. The data hold some 300,000 clones, with 70% to 90% observed a single time. Germline assignment: CDR1 LGHDT and CDR2 YNNKEL (reference sequence). The CDR3 contains 13 residues. Trimming left V 3 bases short and J 7 bases short, with 9 bases between. The clonotype was recovered from a woman aged 55-69 years in a cohort exposed to, infected with or recovered from COVID-19 (not recorded which). V usage is TRBV3-1 (or the pseudogene TRBV3-2) and J usage is TRBJ2-2; a weak D match, TRBD2 (5 bases). Sequencing was done on a sample of PBMCs or T cells enriched from blood (not recorded which). CDR3 amino acids: CASSQSGRGELFF. The DNA of the CDR3 is TGTGCCAGCAGCCAGAGCGGACGCGGGGAGCTGTTTTTT.